The 5 T cell receptor beta chains reported below all come from one sample, sequenced in a study of long-term antiretroviral therapy in people with HIV. Researchers report immunoSEQ v3.0 was run at survey level. The assay was immunoSEQ multiplex PCR, and TCRdb's table has in-frame clones only and misses some. This table has 30,000 to 35,000 clones, around 78% appearing once. The sequences come from unsorted PBMCs, collected 3.1 years after starting antiretroviral therapy. Receptors were obtained from a woman aged 45-65 years with HIV.

The gene calls are TRBV7-9 and TRBJ1-5, with D unclear. Per germline, CDR1 SEHNR and CDR2 FQNEAQ (reference sequence). V was clipped by 5 bases and J by 7 bases, with 21 bases between them. The CDR3 is 16 residues long. CDR3 in DNA: TGTGCCAGCAGCCGATCTATGGACGGGAGAGGACAGCCCCAGCATTTT. Translating it yields CASSRSMDGRGQPQHF.

CDR3 amino acids: CASSALGPALGTEAFF. CDR3 nucleotide sequence: TGTGCCAGCAGCGCACTGGGGCCGGCATTAGGGACTGAAGCTTTCTTT. The chain joins TRBV7-2 to TRBJ1-1; TRBD1 might be the D (5 bases). This CDR3 comprises 16 residues. CDR1 and CDR2 from the germline V gene are SGHTA and FQGNSA. Trimming left V 5 bases short and J 5 bases short, with 21 bases between.

The rearrangement joins TRBV27 to TRBJ1-1, with D hard to call. V was trimmed by 3 bases and J by 4 bases, leaving 9 bases between them. CDR1 MNHEY and CDR2 SMNVEV come from the germline V gene (reference sequence). This CDR3 has 13 amino acids. The chain's CDR3 is CASSFPGSTEAFF. DNA for the CDR3: TGTGCCAGCAGTTTTCCGGGGAGCACTGAAGCTTTCTTT.

The chain links TRBV7-3 to TRBJ2-3; D might be TRBD1 (6 bases). Germline-derived CDR1 and CDR2 are SGHTA and FQGTGA. This CDR3 comprises 16 residues. The germline V and J ends were trimmed by 6 bases and 0 bases, with 16 bases remaining between them. The CDR3 protein is CASSLGQSASTDTQYF. CDR3 in DNA: TGTGCCAGCAGTCTTGGACAGTCCGCTAGCACAGATACGCAGTATTTT.

V and J are TRBV4-1 and TRBJ2-2, with D possibly TRBD1 on 5 matching bases. Trimming removed 4 bases at V and 3 bases at J, with 15 bases between. Germline CDR1 reads MGHRA; CDR2 reads YSYEKL. The CDR3 sequence is 16 residues long. CDR3 sequence reads: CASSRRIGVDTGELFF. As DNA, the CDR3 is TGCGCCAGCAGCCGAAGGATAGGGGTGGACACCGGGGAGCTGTTTTTT.